This T cell receptor (beta chain) was recovered during a study of T cells in Graves' hyperthyroidism and ophthalmopathy. Trimming removed 1 base from V and 1 base from J, with 13 bases in between. CDR3 size: 16 residues. From germline, CDR1 is MGHRA and CDR2 YSYEKL. Exclusion followed for patients with uncontrolled infection, other autoimmune disease, pregnancy or lactation. Study findings and constraints: Also found in blood were most expanded thyroid clonotypes above 0.001.

From RNA transcripts, TCR beta CDR3 regions were amplified. The HTBI primer set drove a first-round RT-PCR of the TCR CDR3. TCRdb processed the multiplex PCR reads anew with MiXCR; each CDR3 protein has one entry. The sample lists some 350,000 distinct CDR3 sequences, around 25% occurring once. This clonotype was seen more than once but under ten times. Its antigen is undetermined. The rearrangement joins TRBV4-1 to TRBJ1-1; no firm D call. The receptor's source is a man in his fifties with Graves' hyperthyroidism. Sequencing used blood. The DNA of the CDR3 is TGCGCCAGCAGCCAAGTTGTTGGGCTTAGGAACACTGAAGCTTTCTTT. Translation gives CASSQVVGLRNTEAFF.